This T cell receptor beta chain was observed in a study of blood T cell repertoires in COVID-19. Study context: Researchers got acute and convalescent COVID-19 samples from the United States, Italy and Spain. T cells, B-cell-depleted T cells, or PBMCs supplied cDNA or gDNA.

The V end was cut by 6 bases, the J end by 7 bases, with 6 bases between. CDR1 is SNHLY, CDR2 FYNNEI, per germline. This CDR3 spans 10 amino acids. Sequencing was performed with immunoSEQ multiplex PCR; in TCRdb, only in-frame clones are kept and a portion is missing. The top ten clones hold about 9.4% of a sample with roughly 300,000 clones, 85% to 90% of them seen once. Residents of approximately 25 US areas, aged about 18 to 95 years, made up the participants. Clinical histories supplied by participants themselves formed the basis of cohort assignment. The TCR was taken from a woman aged 18 to 35 who had recovered from COVID-19. The rearrangement links TRBV2 to TRBJ1-2; no clear D gene. Input material: PBMCs or T cells enriched from blood (not recorded which). The CDR3 DNA reads as TGTGCCAGCAGGGAGGCTGGCTACACCTTC. It is translated as CASREAGYTF.